This TCR beta chain was recorded in a study of post-analysis software for immune sequencing data. Prepared libraries of TCR beta cDNA carried unique molecular identifiers. TCRdb reanalysed the PCR reads using MiXCR and keeps one entry per CDR3 protein. The data show 150,000 to 200,000 distinct CDR3 sequences, roughly 35% seen once. Study-wide results and limits: With TRBV5-6, TRBV5-1 and TRBV20-1 included, about five TRBV segments were more frequent in patients than in controls.

With respect to this clonotype: Its antigen remains unknown. Germline and junction disagree at one end, which may indicate a read error.

The length of the CDR3 is 19 residues. The sequence was collected from a girl between 5 and 17 years old with multiple sclerosis. This chain connects TRBV12-3 or TRBV12-4 to TRBJ2-6; a possible D gene is TRBD1 (5 bases). The sequencing here drew on blood, taken after autologous hematopoietic stem cell transplantation. CDR3 sequence: CASSKPWTPNPSGANVLIF. The CDR3 nucleotides are TGTGCCAGTAGTAAACCGTGGACACCGAATCCCTCTGGGGCCAACGTCCTGATTTTC.